This T cell receptor (beta chain) was identified in a study of blood T cells in healthy people across ages. Trimming took off 1 base at V and 9 bases at J, with 9 bases between the two ends. The CDR3 extends over 12 amino acids. Each sample yielded at least 6 million isolated PBMCs. A J-beta primer mix and a sample-barcoded 5' primer were used in a second PCR of about 7 to 12 cycles. TCRdb fed the 5' RACE reads into MiXCR, producing one record per CDR3 protein. The data contain roughly 1,500,000 distinct CDR3 sequences, around two fifths of them seen just once; the ten biggest clones take up roughly 7.7%. On this clonotype: Its antigen is not identified.

Findings and limits, study-wide: Aged donors had fewer naive CD4+ cells and lower diversity than long-lived donors. While age rose, TCR beta diversity per million T cells dropped in a roughly linear way. Those diversity estimates obtained from one million T cells were thought to be underestimates.

The chain combines TRBV12-3 or TRBV12-4 with TRBJ1-1; the D is unclear. The source of this sequence is a woman under 30 in good health. Sequencing was performed on blood. The CDR3 DNA reads TGTGCCAGCAGTTTAGGTCCCTTCCAAGCTTTCTTT. This codes for CASSLGPFQAFF.